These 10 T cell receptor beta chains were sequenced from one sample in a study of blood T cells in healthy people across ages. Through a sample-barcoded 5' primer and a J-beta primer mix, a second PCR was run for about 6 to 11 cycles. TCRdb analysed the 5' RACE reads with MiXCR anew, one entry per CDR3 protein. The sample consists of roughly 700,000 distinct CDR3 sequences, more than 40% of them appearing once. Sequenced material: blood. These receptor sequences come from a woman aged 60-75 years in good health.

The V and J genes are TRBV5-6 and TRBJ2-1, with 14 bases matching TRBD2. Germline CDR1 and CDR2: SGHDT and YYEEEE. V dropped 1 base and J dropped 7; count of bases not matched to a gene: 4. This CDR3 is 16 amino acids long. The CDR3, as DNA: TGTGCCAGCAGCTTGTCGACTAGCGGGAGGGGAAATGAGCAGTTCTTC. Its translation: CASSLSTSGRGNEQFF.

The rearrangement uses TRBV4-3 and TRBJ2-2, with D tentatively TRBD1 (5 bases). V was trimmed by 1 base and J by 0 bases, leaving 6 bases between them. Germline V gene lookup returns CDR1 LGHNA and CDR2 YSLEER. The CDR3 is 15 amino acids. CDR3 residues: CASSQGTSNTGELFF. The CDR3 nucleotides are TGCGCCAGCAGCCAAGGGACATCGAACACCGGGGAGCTGTTTTTT.

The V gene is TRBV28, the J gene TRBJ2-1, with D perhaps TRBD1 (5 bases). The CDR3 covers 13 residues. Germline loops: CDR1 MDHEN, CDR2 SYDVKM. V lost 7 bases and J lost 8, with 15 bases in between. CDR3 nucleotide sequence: TGTGCCAGCATTACAAACGCAGGGTATGAGCAGTTCTTC. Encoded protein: CASITNAGYEQFF.

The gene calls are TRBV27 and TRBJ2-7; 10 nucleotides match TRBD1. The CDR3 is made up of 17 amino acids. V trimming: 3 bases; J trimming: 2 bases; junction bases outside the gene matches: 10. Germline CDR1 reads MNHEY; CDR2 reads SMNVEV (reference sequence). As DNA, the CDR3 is TGTGCCAGCAGTTTCGATAGTGCTGGGACAGGGGCCTACGAGCAGTACTTC. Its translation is CASSFDSAGTGAYEQYF.

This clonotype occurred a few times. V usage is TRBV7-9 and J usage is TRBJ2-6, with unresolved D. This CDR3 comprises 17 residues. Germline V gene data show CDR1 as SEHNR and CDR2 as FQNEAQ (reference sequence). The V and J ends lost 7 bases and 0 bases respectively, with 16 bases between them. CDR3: CASTPTVPSSGANVLTF. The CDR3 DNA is TGTGCCAGCACTCCTACCGTCCCCAGCTCTGGGGCCAACGTCCTGACTTTC.

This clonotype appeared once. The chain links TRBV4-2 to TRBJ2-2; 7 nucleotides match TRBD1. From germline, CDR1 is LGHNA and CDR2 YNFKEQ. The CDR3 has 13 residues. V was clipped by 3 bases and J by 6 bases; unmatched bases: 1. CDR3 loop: CASSHDRAGELFF. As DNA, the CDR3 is TGTGCCAGCAGCCATGACAGGGCCGGGGAGCTGTTTTTT.

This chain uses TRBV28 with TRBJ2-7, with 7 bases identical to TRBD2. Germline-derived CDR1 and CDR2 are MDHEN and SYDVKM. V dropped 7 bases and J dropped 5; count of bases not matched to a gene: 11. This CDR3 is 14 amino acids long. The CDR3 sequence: CASTPGGVSDEQYF. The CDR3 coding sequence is TGTGCCAGCACCCCGGGAGGCGTCTCGGACGAGCAGTACTTC.

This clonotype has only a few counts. For the CDR3, the DNA is TGCAGTGCTACGGAGGAGCCAGAGCGGGAGCAGTTCTTC. Encoded protein: CSATEEPEREQFF. V gene TRBV20-1 combines with J gene TRBJ2-1, with D possibly being TRBD2 (5 bases). V was cut by 4 bases and J by 10 bases, with 17 bases left in between. From germline, CDR1 is DFQATT and CDR2 SNEGSKA (reference sequence). The CDR3 is 13 residues long.

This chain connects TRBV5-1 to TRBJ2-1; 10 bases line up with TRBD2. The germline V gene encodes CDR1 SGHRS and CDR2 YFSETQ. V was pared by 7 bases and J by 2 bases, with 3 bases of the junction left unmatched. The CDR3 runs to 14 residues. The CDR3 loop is CASATSGTYNEQFF. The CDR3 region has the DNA TGCGCCAGCGCAACTAGCGGGACCTACAATGAGCAGTTCTTC. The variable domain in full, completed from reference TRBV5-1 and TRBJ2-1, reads KAGVTQTPRYLIKTRGQQVTLSCSPISGHRSVSWYQQTPGQGLQFLFEYFSETQRNKGNFPGRFSGRQFSNSRSEMNVSTLELGDSALYLCASATSGTYNEQFFGPGTRLTVL.

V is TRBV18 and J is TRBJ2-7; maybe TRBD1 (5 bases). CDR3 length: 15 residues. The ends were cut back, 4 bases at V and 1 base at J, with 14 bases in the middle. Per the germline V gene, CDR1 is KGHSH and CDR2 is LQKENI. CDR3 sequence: CASSHSDQGSYEQYF. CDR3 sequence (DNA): TGTGCCAGCTCACATTCGGATCAGGGTTCCTACGAGCAGTACTTC.